Listed here are 32 T cell receptor beta chains from one sample, sequenced in a study of STAT5B mutations in CD4+ large granular lymphocyte leukemia. Generated by immunoSEQ multiplex PCR, the TCRdb table keeps only in-frame clones and is missing some. The sample lists some 45,000 clones; 80% to 90% were seen once. The sample consisted of CD4+ T cells from blood buffy coats. The receptors shown here come from a human donor in good health.

This rearrangement joins TRBV9 to TRBJ2-2; no reliable D call. Trimming removed 3 bases from V and 1 base from J, with 7 bases in between. The CDR3 spans 14 residues. Germline V lookup: CDR1 SGDLS, CDR2 YYNGEE. For the CDR3, the DNA is TGTGCCAGCAGCGCACAAGTGAACACCGGGGAGCTGTTTTTT. This gives the protein CASSAQVNTGELFF.

As DNA, the CDR3 is TGTGCCAGCAGCCCCCGACGGAACACTGAAGCTTTCTTT. Translating gives CASSPRRNTEAFF. The rearrangement uses TRBV9 and TRBJ1-1; no firm D call. From germline, CDR1 is SGDLS and CDR2 YYNGEE. CDR3 size: 13 residues. Trimming removed 4 bases from V and 1 base from J, with 8 bases in between.

The V call is TRBV5-1, the J call TRBJ2-1; 9 bases match TRBD2. J lost 6 bases, V lost 1 base, and 2 bases had no gene match. The CDR3 runs 14 residues. CDR1 and CDR2 (germline): SGHRS, YFSETQ. CDR3 residues: CASSLTSGSNEQFF. As DNA, the CDR3 is TGCGCCAGCAGCTTGACTAGCGGGTCCAATGAGCAGTTCTTC.

In its sample, this clone was seen once. This chain joins TRBV11-3 and TRBJ2-1; 7 positions agree with TRBD2. The CDR3 is 15 residues long. Germline CDR1 is SGHNT and CDR2 is YENEEA. V dropped 5 bases and J dropped 4; count of bases not matched to a gene: 8. The CDR3, as DNA: TGTGCCAGCAGCGAGATGGCTAGCGGATACAATGAGCAGTTCTTC. As protein: CASSEMASGYNEQFF.

The chain employs TRBV11-1 and TRBJ2-5; perhaps TRBD2 as D (6 bases). V dropped 0 bases and J dropped 5 bases, with 16 bases sitting between them. CDR1 and CDR2 (germline): SGHAT, FQDESV (reference sequence). The CDR3 is made up of 16 amino acids. The CDR3 DNA follows: TGTGCCAGCAGCTTAGCCGCGGGGTTGGCTTGGGAGACCCAGTACTTC. Translation gives CASSLAAGLAWETQYF.

The chain links TRBV7-6 to TRBJ2-2, with 12 bases fitting TRBD2. CDR3 length: 16 residues. CDR1 SGHVS and CDR2 FNYEAQ come from the germline V gene. Unmatched junction bases numbered 3, after V lost 1 base and J lost 6 bases. CDR3 region: CASSLGLAGAAGELFF. In nucleotides, the CDR3 is TGTGCCAGCAGCTTAGGACTAGCGGGAGCCGCCGGGGAGCTGTTTTTT.

This sequence joins TRBV4-3 and TRBJ2-5; 8 bases are a match to TRBD2. The CDR3 loop spans 15 amino acids. Germline V gene lookup returns CDR1 LGHNA and CDR2 YSLEER. After removal of 1 base from V and 2 bases from J, the junction contained 3 bases not matched to a gene. The CDR3 region has the DNA TGCGCCAGCAGCCAAGGAACTAGCGGACAAGAGACCCAGTACTTC. It specifies CASSQGTSGQETQYF.

The V and J genes are TRBV19 and TRBJ1-5, with D possibly TRBD1 on 5 matching bases. CDR1 is LNHDA, CDR2 SQIVND, per germline (reference sequence). The CDR3 is made up of 15 amino acids. V was trimmed by 7 bases and J by 0 bases, leaving 13 bases between them. CDR3 sequence reads: CASTTDGASNQPQHF. Here the CDR3 DNA reads TGTGCCAGTACCACAGACGGGGCTAGCAATCAGCCCCAGCATTTT.

The gene calls are TRBV19 and TRBJ2-5; TRBD2 aligns across 14 bases. V shed 5 bases, J shed 4 bases, and the junction held 12 bases outside the gene matches. The CDR3 totals 18 residues. In germline, CDR1 is LNHDA, CDR2 SQIVND (reference sequence). CDR3 loop: CASSHSGTSGSIGETQYF. The CDR3 nucleotides are TGTGCCAGTAGTCATTCCGGGACTAGCGGGAGTATCGGAGAGACCCAGTACTTC.

This clone is judged medium-sized. The V call is TRBV27, the J call TRBJ2-7; TRBD1 is a possible D gene (6 bases). Looked up from germline, CDR1 is MNHEY and CDR2 is SMNVEV (reference sequence). There are 13 residues in the CDR3. Trimming removed 5 bases at V and 7 bases at J, with 15 bases between. CDR3 amino acids: CASSAQGRREQYF. The CDR3 bases are TGTGCCAGCAGTGCCCAGGGGCGGCGGGAGCAGTACTTC.

This clone has a single count. The J gene is TRBJ1-5, the V gene TRBV30; D is ambiguous. Germline values: CDR1 GTSNPN, CDR2 SVGIG (reference sequence). Deletions cut 0 bases from V and 6 bases from J, with 12 bases between. The CDR3 sequence is 14 residues long. The CDR3, as DNA: TGTGCCTGGAGTGTACGTAGGGAAGTTCAGCCCCAGCATTTT. It specifies CAWSVRREVQPQHF.

V gene TRBV5-6 combines with J gene TRBJ2-1; D not resolved. Germline V gene data show CDR1 as SGHDT and CDR2 as YYEEEE. CDR3 length: 15 residues. Trimming pared 0 bases from V and 3 bases from J, leaving 10 bases between. The CDR3 DNA reads as TGTGCCAGCAGCTTGGGAGAAACGCTCTACAATGAGCAGTTCTTC. This encodes CASSLGETLYNEQFF. Supplemented by reference TRBV5-6 and TRBJ2-1, the full variable domain reads DAGVTQSPTHLIKTRGQQVTLRCSPKSGHDTVSWYQQALGQGPQFIFQYYEEEERQRGNFPDRFSGHQFPNYSSELNVNALLLGDSALYLCASSLGETLYNEQFFGPGTRLTVL.

The J gene is TRBJ2-1, the V gene TRBV19; TRBD2 matches 11 bases. The CDR3 has 13 amino acids. Looked up from germline, CDR1 is LNHDA and CDR2 is SQIVND (reference sequence). V was clipped by 9 bases and J by 6 bases; unmatched bases: 4. CDR3 residues: CASRSGRANEQFF. The CDR3 coding sequence is TGTGCCAGCCGTAGCGGGAGGGCCAATGAGCAGTTCTTC. Supplemented by reference TRBV19 and TRBJ2-1, the full variable domain reads DGGITQSPKYLFRKEGQNVTLSCEQNLNHDAMYWYRQDPGQGLRLIYYSQIVNDFQKGDIAEGYSVSREKKESFPLTVTSAQKNPTAFYLCASRSGRANEQFFGPGTRLTVL.

The chain has TRBV4-3 and TRBJ2-1; TRBD2 might be the D (5 bases). The CDR3 runs 14 residues. Germline V gene data show CDR1 as LGHNA and CDR2 as YSLEER. V was cut by 5 bases and J by 4 bases, with 12 bases left in between. CDR3 sequence reads: CASSFRTGYNEQFF. DNA of the CDR3: TGCGCCAGCAGCTTCAGGACGGGGTACAATGAGCAGTTCTTC.

The genes are TRBV2 and TRBJ1-1; D is possibly TRBD1 (6 bases). Germline V gives CDR1 SNHLY, CDR2 FYNNEI. The germline V and J ends were trimmed by 7 bases and 2 bases, with 14 bases remaining between them. CDR3 length equals 14 residues. The CDR3 DNA follows: TGTGCCAGCAAATTAGAACAGGGTAACACTGAAGCTTTCTTT. Encoded protein: CASKLEQGNTEAFF.

This chain uses TRBV7-6 with TRBJ2-3; D call uncertain. Per germline, CDR1 SGHVS and CDR2 FNYEAQ. The CDR3 spans 15 residues. The V gene lost 1 base and the J gene lost 2 bases, with 10 bases spanning the gap. The CDR3 here is CASSLGAVYTDTQYF. DNA of the CDR3: TGTGCCAGCAGCTTAGGTGCAGTGTACACAGATACGCAGTATTTT.

This chain connects TRBV13 to TRBJ2-3; D unclear. The CDR3 runs to 15 residues. Germline V gives CDR1 PRHDT, CDR2 FYEKMQ (reference sequence). The V and J ends lost 0 bases and 0 bases respectively, with 7 bases between them. The chain's CDR3 is CASSLGQSSTDTQYF. The CDR3 nucleotides read TGTGCCAGCAGCTTAGGACAGTCTAGCACAGATACGCAGTATTTT.

CDR3 sequence: CASSLQGFTEAFF. CDR3 DNA sequence: TGTGCCAGCAGCTTACAGGGTTTCACTGAAGCTTTCTTT. This rearrangement joins TRBV7-8 to TRBJ1-1, with a possible D match to TRBD1 (5 bases). This CDR3 region has 13 residues. V shed 2 bases and J shed 4 bases, with 8 bases lying between them. Germline loops: CDR1 SGHVS, CDR2 FQNEAQ.

Concerning this clone: Germline is not matched at one junction end, which may reflect a read error. This chain joins TRBV7-6 and TRBJ1-1, with TRBD1 as a possible D gene (5 bases). There are 14 residues in the CDR3. Germline CDR1 and CDR2: SGHVS and FNYEAQ. DNA of the CDR3: TGTGCCAGCAGCTTTCAACCAGGGAACGCTGAAGCTTTCTTT. Translation gives CASSFQPGNAEAFF.

The V gene is TRBV30, the J gene TRBJ2-1; TRBD1 matches 9 bases. Trimming removed 3 bases from V and 0 bases from J; junction bases left unmatched: 12. The length of the CDR3 is 18 residues. CDR1 is GTSNPN and CDR2 is SVGIG in the germline V gene (reference sequence). This CDR3 is CAWRLTGTGPNSYNEQFF. The CDR3 DNA is TGTGCCTGGAGGTTAACCGGGACAGGGCCGAACTCCTACAATGAGCAGTTCTTC. The whole variable domain, remainder taken from reference TRBV30 and TRBJ2-1, is SQTIHQWPATLVQPVGSPLSLECTVEGTSNPNLYWYRQAAGRGLQLLFYSVGIGQISSEVPQNLSASRPQDRQFILSSKKLLLSDSGFYLCAWRLTGTGPNSYNEQFFGPGTRLTVL.

This clone has only a few counts. V usage is TRBV5-1 and J usage is TRBJ2-2; D call uncertain. V dropped 7 bases and J dropped 1 base, with 11 bases sitting between them. The CDR3 totals 14 residues. Germline V gene lookup returns CDR1 SGHRS and CDR2 YFSETQ. In DNA, the CDR3 is TGCGCCAGCGTTCCGAAGCTGAACACCGGGGAGCTGTTTTTT. Translated, it gives CASVPKLNTGELFF.

This chain links TRBV6-5 with TRBJ1-2; unclear D gene. CDR3 length: 13 amino acids. Germline CDR1 MNHEY, CDR2 SVGAGI. Trimming took 4 bases from V and 0 from J, leaving 6 bases between them. CDR3: CASSSQANYGYTF. The CDR3 DNA is TGTGCCAGCAGTTCTCAGGCTAACTATGGCTACACCTTC.

The chain combines TRBV6-5 with TRBJ2-2; a possible D gene is TRBD2 (6 bases). V was pared by 6 bases and J by 9 bases, with 17 bases between. The CDR3 is made up of 14 amino acids. The germline gives CDR1 MNHEY, CDR2 SVGAGI. The CDR3 loop is CASSGGRIPRELFF. The DNA of the CDR3 is TGTGCCAGCAGCGGGGGACGGATCCCCCGGGAGCTGTTTTTT.

This rearrangement joins TRBV4-1 to TRBJ2-2; 12 nucleotides agree with TRBD2. CDR3 size: 21 residues. Germline V gene lookup returns CDR1 MGHRA and CDR2 YSYEKL. Unmatched junction bases numbered 17, after V lost 2 bases and J lost 4 bases. The CDR3 region is CASSQWPLAGGPGQGTGELFF. The DNA of the CDR3 is TGCGCCAGCAGCCAATGGCCGCTAGCGGGAGGGCCAGGGCAGGGCACCGGGGAGCTGTTTTTT.

V gene TRBV18 combines with J gene TRBJ1-4; the match to TRBD1 covers 9 bases. There are 15 residues in the CDR3. Germline V gives CDR1 KGHSH, CDR2 LQKENI. V dropped 5 bases and J dropped 8; count of bases not matched to a gene: 9. For the CDR3, the DNA is TGTGCCAGCTCATTTGGACAGGGGACAGGGGAAAAACTGTTTTTT. Protein product: CASSFGQGTGEKLFF.

This rearrangement joins TRBV7-2 to TRBJ2-7, with D perhaps matching TRBD2 (7 bases). The V end was cut by 4 bases, the J end by 3 bases, with 13 bases between. The CDR3 spans 14 residues. Germline loops: CDR1 SGHTA, CDR2 FQGNSA. CDR3 DNA: TGTGCCAGCAGCTCATCTAGGGGGGGCTACGAGCAGTACTTC. Translation gives CASSSSRGGYEQYF.

This chain connects TRBV7-9 to TRBJ2-6; D may correspond to TRBD1 or TRBD2 (5 bases each). V dropped 1 base and J dropped 0 bases, with 10 bases sitting between them. CDR1 and CDR2 from the germline V gene are SEHNR and FQNEAQ (reference sequence). This CDR3 comprises 17 residues. The CDR3 loop reads CASSLGRDPSGANVLTF. The CDR3 DNA follows: TGTGCCAGCAGCTTAGGACGGGACCCCTCTGGGGCCAACGTCCTGACTTTC.

The chain uses TRBV5-1 and TRBJ2-3, with TRBD2 matching 12 bases. Trimming at V came to 4 bases and at J to 4 bases, leaving 7 bases not matched to a gene. Per the germline V gene, CDR1 is SGHRS and CDR2 is YFSETQ. The CDR3 totals 16 residues. The CDR3 coding sequence is TGCGCCAGCAGCAAACGACTAGCGGGAGAATCAGATACGCAGTATTTT. Translating it yields CASSKRLAGESDTQYF.

A few counts support this clone. The chain combines TRBV2 with TRBJ1-5, with TRBD1 matching 9 bases. Germline CDR1 SNHLY, CDR2 FYNNEI. The J segment lost 5 bases and the V segment lost 3 bases, leaving 2 bases of the junction unmatched. The CDR3 sequence is 14 residues long. The CDR3 region has the DNA TGTGCCAGCAGTGATAGGACAGGGGATCAGCCCCAGCATTTT. Encoded protein: CASSDRTGDQPQHF.

This chain joins TRBV15 and TRBJ1-5, with D possibly matching TRBD1 (5 bases). The germline V gene has CDR1 LNHNV and CDR2 YYDKDF (reference sequence). V dropped 3 bases and J dropped 1 base, with 10 bases sitting between them. This CDR3 comprises 15 residues. The CDR3 nucleotides are TGTGCCACCAGCAGTTCAGGGATAAGCAATCAGCCCCAGCATTTT. Translating it yields CATSSSGISNQPQHF.

V and J are TRBV5-1 and TRBJ1-3; D unresolved. Trimming took 0 bases from V and 4 from J, leaving 8 bases between them. Per germline, CDR1 SGHRS and CDR2 YFSETQ. The CDR3 totals 14 residues. The CDR3 here is CASSLVSPGNTIYF. The CDR3 DNA follows: TGCGCCAGCAGCTTGGTGTCTCCCGGAAACACCATATATTTT.

The table lists this clone with a count of one. V and J are TRBV19 and TRBJ2-3; D might be TRBD1 (6 bases). The CDR3 loop spans 14 amino acids. Germline CDR1 and CDR2: LNHDA and SQIVND (reference sequence). V shed 6 bases and J shed 2 bases, with 12 bases lying between them. CDR3 protein: CASRTDRFTDTQYF. For the CDR3, the DNA is TGTGCCAGTAGAACAGACAGGTTCACAGATACGCAGTATTTT. The full variable domain, completed using reference TRBV19 and TRBJ2-3, is DGGITQSPKYLFRKEGQNVTLSCEQNLNHDAMYWYRQDPGQGLRLIYYSQIVNDFQKGDIAEGYSVSREKKESFPLTVTSAQKNPTAFYLCASRTDRFTDTQYFGPGTRLTVL.